The 27 T cell receptor beta chains reported below all come from one sample, sequenced in a study of cytomegalovirus exposure and HLA in healthy donors. A multiplex PCR was run with 60 Vbeta primers and 13 Jbeta primers. Profiled with immunoSEQ multiplex PCR; TCRdb holds only in-frame clones, not every one. The table has 190,000 or so clones, about 76% seen once. Sequencing was performed on PBMCs. These receptors all stem from a male donor in good health and CMV-seropositive.

The rearrangement joins TRBV10-3 to TRBJ1-5, with D maybe TRBD1 (6 bases). CDR3 size: 13 residues. In germline, CDR1 is ENHRY, CDR2 SYGVKD. V was clipped by 10 bases and J by 4 bases, with 14 bases between them. CDR3: CATTTGSNQPQHF. CDR3 in DNA: TGTGCCACCACGACAGGTTCGAATCAGCCCCAGCATTTT.

This clone was observed a single time. This chain links TRBV7-2 with TRBJ1-4; D is perhaps TRBD1 (5 bases). The V end lost 1 base, the J end lost 3 bases, and 9 bases lay between the germline ends. Germline CDR1 and CDR2: SGHTA and FQGNSA. The CDR3 runs to 15 residues. The CDR3 region has the DNA TGTGCCAGCAGCTTAGGGGGGGATTCTAATGAAAAACTGTTTTTT. As protein: CASSLGGDSNEKLFF.

The rearrangement uses TRBV19 and TRBJ1-3, with D maybe TRBD1 (5 bases). The V end was cut by 4 bases, the J end by 0 bases, with 10 bases between. Germline CDR1 is LNHDA and CDR2 is SQIVND (reference sequence). This CDR3 has 15 amino acids. The CDR3: CASSTRQYSGNTIYF. The CDR3 nucleotides are TGTGCCAGTAGTACCCGACAGTACTCTGGAAACACCATATATTTT.

V usage is TRBV10-3 and J usage is TRBJ1-2; 8 positions match TRBD1. The CDR3 is made up of 15 amino acids. CDR1 and CDR2 from the germline V gene are ENHRY and SYGVKD. Losses at the gene ends were 9 bases for V and 4 bases for J; bases not matched to a gene: 13. CDR3 in DNA: TGTGCCATTCATAACCCGGACAGGGTTGCCTATGGCTACACCTTC. This sequence encodes CAIHNPDRVAYGYTF.

The count of this clone is one. The CDR3 DNA reads as TGTGCCAGCAGCTTTACAGGGGGGTACGAGCAGTACTTC. Translated: CASSFTGGYEQYF. The chain couples TRBV7-3 to TRBJ2-7; 8 bases are shared with TRBD1. The length of the CDR3 is 13 residues. V shed 3 bases and J 4 bases; nucleotides not matched to a gene: 2. Germline V CDR1 and CDR2: SGHTA, FQGTGA.

The rearrangement links TRBV7-2 to TRBJ2-4, with 11 nucleotides matching TRBD2. With V trimmed by 4 bases and J by 9 bases, 20 bases remained unmatched. The germline V gene encodes CDR1 SGHTA and CDR2 FQGNSA. This CDR3 comprises 19 residues. The CDR3 loop is CASSSSPGTSGAGLGIQYF. The CDR3 DNA is TGTGCCAGCAGCTCATCCCCCGGGACTAGCGGAGCCGGACTCGGCATTCAGTACTTC. Full variable domain (missing parts from reference TRBV7-2 and TRBJ2-4): GAGVSQSPSNKVTEKGKDVELRCDPISGHTALYWYRQSLGQGLEFLIYFQGNSAPDKSGLPSDRFSAERTGGSVSTLTIQRTQQEDSAVYLCASSSSPGTSGAGLGIQYFGAGTRLSVL.

This chain joins TRBV2 and TRBJ2-1; 7 nucleotides line up with TRBD2. The germline CDR1 and CDR2 sequences are SNHLY and FYNNEI. V lost 6 bases and J lost 4; bases outside the gene matches: 9. The CDR3 has 15 amino acids. The CDR3 DNA is TGTGCCAGCAGAGCCCGGGACTACGAATACAATGAGCAGTTCTTC. Translating it yields CASRARDYEYNEQFF. The full variable domain, in which reference TRBV2 and TRBJ2-1 provide the parts outside the CDR3, is EPEVTQTPSHQVTQMGQEVILRCVPISNHLYFYWYRQILGQKVEFLVSFYNNEISEKSEIFDDQFSVERPDGSNFTLKIRSTKLEDSAMYFCASRARDYEYNEQFFGPGTRLTVL.

V gene TRBV7-2 combines with J gene TRBJ2-7; 8 bases are a match to TRBD2. Trimming removed 2 bases from V and 6 bases from J; junction bases left unmatched: 6. This CDR3 comprises 14 residues. Germline CDR1 reads SGHTA; CDR2 reads FQGNSA. The CDR3 bases are TGTGCCAGCAGCTTAAGCGGGAGTCCGGGCGAGCAGTACTTC. It translates to CASSLSGSPGEQYF.

V and J are TRBV9 and TRBJ1-3; 7 bases map to TRBD1. There are 15 residues in the CDR3. The V and J ends lost 0 bases and 3 bases, in that order; junction bases with no gene match: 3. Germline-derived CDR1 and CDR2 are SGDLS and YYNGEE. Written as DNA, the CDR3 is TGTGCCAGCAGCGTAGAAGGGGGCCTTGGAAACACCATATATTTT. It is translated as CASSVEGGLGNTIYF.

The chain employs TRBV7-3 and TRBJ2-5; 7 bases are shared with TRBD2. TRBJ2-7 matches the DNA end more closely, so the J call is doubtful. The CDR3 has 15 residues. Looked up from germline, CDR1 is SGHTA and CDR2 is FQGTGA. For the CDR3, the DNA is TGTGCCAGCAGCGCTACTAGCGTTTTGACCTACGAGCAGTACTTC. Translation: CASSATSVLTYEQYF.

V and J are TRBV7-6 and TRBJ1-5; tentative D call: TRBD1 (6 bases). This CDR3 comprises 15 residues. Germline V gene data show CDR1 as SGHVS and CDR2 as FNYEAQ. The V end lost 5 bases, the J end lost 9 bases, and 20 bases lay between the germline ends. CDR3 DNA: TGTGCCAGCAGCATAGAAACAGGGTCTGAATGGCCCCAGCATTTT. Translation: CASSIETGSEWPQHF.

This chain joins TRBV6-1 and TRBJ1-2; D is unresolved. Trimming removed 3 bases at V and 2 bases at J, with 7 bases between. CDR1 MNHNS and CDR2 SASEGT come from the germline V gene. The CDR3 covers 13 residues. The CDR3 DNA sequence: TGTGCCAGCAGTGAGCCAGGAAACTATGGCTACACCTTC. Translation gives CASSEPGNYGYTF.

CDR3 DNA sequence: TGTGCCAGCAGTGAACAGGGGGCCGATAATTCACCCCTCCACTTT. Protein: CASSEQGADNSPLHF. The genes are TRBV6-1 and TRBJ1-6, with 8 bases fitting TRBD1. The CDR3 has 15 residues. The V gene end was trimmed by 2 bases and the J gene end by 5 bases; junction bases not matched to a gene: 2. Germline V gene sequence: CDR1 MNHNS, CDR2 SASEGT.

The rearrangement links TRBV6-1 to TRBJ1-6, with 8 nucleotides matching TRBD1. The germline V gene encodes CDR1 MNHNS and CDR2 SASEGT. Germline trimming cut 7 bases from V and 10 bases from J; bases unmatched to any gene: 9. This CDR3 comprises 14 residues. The CDR3 region has the DNA TGTGCCAGCATTATGGGACAGGCGATGTCACCCCTCCACTTT. Encoded protein: CASIMGQAMSPLHF.

The J gene is TRBJ2-2, the V gene TRBV5-1; possibly TRBD2 for D (5 bases). Germline V gene lookup returns CDR1 SGHRS and CDR2 YFSETQ. V dropped 4 bases and J dropped 4 bases, with 14 bases sitting between them. The CDR3 sequence is 15 residues long. CDR3 sequence reads: CASSGHRTFTGELFF. The DNA of the CDR3 is TGCGCCAGCAGCGGTCATAGGACTTTCACCGGGGAGCTGTTTTTT.

The V call is TRBV6-5, the J call TRBJ1-1, with unresolved D. Per the germline V gene, CDR1 is MNHEY and CDR2 is SVGAGI. The CDR3 totals 15 residues. The V gene lost 0 bases and the J gene lost 0 bases, with 8 bases spanning the gap. CDR3 amino acids: CASSYSEQMNTEAFF. The CDR3 coding sequence is TGTGCCAGCAGTTACTCGGAACAGATGAACACTGAAGCTTTCTTT.

V gene TRBV28 combines with J gene TRBJ1-1; maybe TRBD1 (5 bases). There are 12 residues in the CDR3. The germline V and J ends were trimmed by 8 bases and 1 base, with 8 bases remaining between them. Germline CDR1 reads MDHEN; CDR2 reads SYDVKM. CDR3 DNA sequence: TGTGCCAGCCGGGGGGGGAACACTGAAGCTTTCTTT. Its protein product is CASRGGNTEAFF. The full variable domain, its missing parts supplied by reference TRBV28 and TRBJ1-1, is DVKVTQSSRYLVKRTGEKVFLECVQDMDHENMFWYRQDPGLGLRLIYFSYDVKMKEKGDIPEGYSVSREKKERFSLILESASTNQTSMYLCASRGGNTEAFFGQGTRLTVV.

The DNA of the CDR3 is TGTGCCAGCAGCTTAGATCTCCTAGCGTGGGATACGCAGTATTTT. Translated: CASSLDLLAWDTQYF. The chain links TRBV11-2 to TRBJ2-3, with TRBD2 as a possible D gene (6 bases). Trimming removed 0 bases at V and 6 bases at J, with 13 bases between. The CDR3 covers 15 residues. The germline V gene has CDR1 SGHAT and CDR2 FQNNGV.

In DNA, the CDR3 is TGTGCCAGCAGCACGACAACCCGAGAGCAGTTCTTC. Its translation: CASSTTTREQFF. This chain joins TRBV11-2 and TRBJ2-1; D remains unclear. With 5 bases removed from V and 10 bases from J, the gap between germline ends came to 12 bases. This CDR3 has 12 amino acids. Germline CDR1 is SGHAT and CDR2 is FQNNGV.

This rearrangement joins TRBV7-3 to TRBJ2-1; 15 nucleotides align to TRBD2. This CDR3 region has 16 residues. CDR1 is SGHTA and CDR2 is FQGTGA in the germline V gene. Trimming removed 4 bases from V and 5 bases from J; junction bases left unmatched: 3. As DNA, the CDR3 is TGTGCCAGCAGCTCGGGACTAGCGGGAGGCAACAATGAGCAGTTCTTC. Protein product: CASSSGLAGGNNEQFF.

V usage is TRBV7-8 and J usage is TRBJ2-3; 8 nucleotides align to TRBD1. V lost 6 bases to trimming and J lost 3 bases; unmatched junction nucleotides: 8. Germline CDR1 is SGHVS and CDR2 is FQNEAQ. CDR3 length equals 15 residues. The chain's CDR3 is CASRTGQGLTDTQYF. CDR3 DNA: TGTGCCAGCAGAACCGGACAGGGATTGACAGATACGCAGTATTTT.

The chain carries TRBV4-3 and TRBJ2-7; 12 bases align to TRBD1. The length of the CDR3 is 17 residues. Per the germline V gene, CDR1 is LGHNA and CDR2 is YSLEER. V shed 3 bases and J 4 bases; nucleotides not matched to a gene: 10. CDR3 sequence: CASSHQTGDRGQYEQYF. CDR3 coding DNA: TGCGCCAGCAGCCACCAGACTGGGGACAGGGGGCAATACGAGCAGTACTTC.

The chain uses TRBV7-9 and TRBJ1-2; perhaps TRBD1 as D (6 bases). The CDR3 loop spans 13 amino acids. Germline CDR1 reads SEHNR; CDR2 reads FQNEAQ (reference sequence). The ends were cut back, 4 bases at V and 2 bases at J, with 8 bases in the middle. Here the CDR3 reads CASSSGQNYGYTF. CDR3 in DNA: TGTGCCAGCAGCTCCGGACAGAACTATGGCTACACCTTC.

V and J are TRBV6-1 and TRBJ2-1, with D perhaps matching TRBD2 (6 bases). Trimming pared 6 bases from V and 3 bases from J, leaving 15 bases between. The CDR3 is 15 residues long. The germline CDR1 and CDR2 sequences are MNHNS and SASEGT. The CDR3 region has the DNA TGTGCCAGCAGGGAGCTAAGGGGAGGCTACAATGAGCAGTTCTTC. Protein: CASRELRGGYNEQFF.

V gene TRBV30 combines with J gene TRBJ2-1; TRBD2 matches 7 bases. Per germline, CDR1 GTSNPN and CDR2 SVGIG (reference sequence). The CDR3 is 15 residues long. V shed 2 bases and J 6 bases; nucleotides not matched to a gene: 10. The CDR3 DNA is TGTGCCTGGAGTCCTAGCGGTTTAGGTGGCAATGAGCAGTTCTTC. Translation: CAWSPSGLGGNEQFF.

This chain links TRBV30 with TRBJ2-1; 11 bases fit TRBD2. The CDR3 runs to 16 residues. Germline CDR1 GTSNPN, CDR2 SVGIG (reference sequence). J gave up 5 bases and V 6 bases, and 12 bases lay outside the gene matches. Written as DNA, the CDR3 is TGTGCCTGCCCCCGACGCCTAGCGGGGGGTAACAATGAGCAGTTCTTC. Amino acids: CACPRRLAGGNNEQFF. The whole variable domain, remainder taken from reference TRBV30 and TRBJ2-1, is SQTIHQWPATLVQPVGSPLSLECTVEGTSNPNLYWYRQAAGRGLQLLFYSVGIGQISSEVPQNLSASRPQDRQFILSSKKLLLSDSGFYLCACPRRLAGGNNEQFFGPGTRLTVL.

The V call is TRBV5-6, the J call TRBJ1-6; D is perhaps TRBD1 (5 bases). V was cut by 2 bases and J by 6 bases, with 15 bases left in between. The CDR3 sequence is 16 residues long. CDR1 is SGHDT, CDR2 YYEEEE, per germline. CDR3 in DNA: TGTGCCAGCAGCTTTCGAGCGGGGACTATTAATTCACCCCTCCACTTT. It is translated as CASSFRAGTINSPLHF.